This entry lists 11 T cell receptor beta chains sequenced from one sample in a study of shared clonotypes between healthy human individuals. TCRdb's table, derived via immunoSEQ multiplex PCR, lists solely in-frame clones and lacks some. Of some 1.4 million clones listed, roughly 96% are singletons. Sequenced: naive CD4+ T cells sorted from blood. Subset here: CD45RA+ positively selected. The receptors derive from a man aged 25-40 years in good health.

The CDR3 DNA reads as TGCGCCAGCAGTGAGTCGGGGATTGGAGGCACTGAAGCTTTCTTT. It encodes CASSESGIGGTEAFF. The chain uses TRBV10-1 and TRBJ1-1; unclear D gene. V lost 0 bases to trimming and J lost 4 bases, with 12 bases between them. The CDR3 spans 15 residues. CDR1 WNHNN and CDR2 SYGVQD come from the germline V gene (reference sequence).

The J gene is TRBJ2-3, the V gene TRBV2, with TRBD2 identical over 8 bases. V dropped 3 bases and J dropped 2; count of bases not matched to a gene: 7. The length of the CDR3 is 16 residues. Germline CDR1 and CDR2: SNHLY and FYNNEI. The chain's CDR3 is CASSDRSSGFTDTQYF. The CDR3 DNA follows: TGTGCCAGCAGTGATAGGTCTAGCGGGTTCACAGATACGCAGTATTTT.

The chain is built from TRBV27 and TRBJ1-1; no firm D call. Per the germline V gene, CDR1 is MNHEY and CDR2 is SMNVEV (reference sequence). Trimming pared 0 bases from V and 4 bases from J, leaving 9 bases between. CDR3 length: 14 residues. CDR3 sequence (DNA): TGTGCCAGCAGTTTATCAAGGGTAAGCACTGAAGCTTTCTTT. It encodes CASSLSRVSTEAFF.

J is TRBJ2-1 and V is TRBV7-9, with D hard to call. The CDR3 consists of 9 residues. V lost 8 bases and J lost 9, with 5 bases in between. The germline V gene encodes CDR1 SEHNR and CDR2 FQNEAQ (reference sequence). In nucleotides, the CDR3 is TGTGCCAGCTCCCGTGAGCAGTTCTTC. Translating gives CASSREQFF.

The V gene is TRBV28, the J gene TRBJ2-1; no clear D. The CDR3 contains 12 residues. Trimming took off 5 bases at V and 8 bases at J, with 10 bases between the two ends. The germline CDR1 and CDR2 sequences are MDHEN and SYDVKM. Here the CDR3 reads CASSPPDHEQFF. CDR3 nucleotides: TGTGCCAGCAGTCCACCTGATCATGAGCAGTTCTTC.

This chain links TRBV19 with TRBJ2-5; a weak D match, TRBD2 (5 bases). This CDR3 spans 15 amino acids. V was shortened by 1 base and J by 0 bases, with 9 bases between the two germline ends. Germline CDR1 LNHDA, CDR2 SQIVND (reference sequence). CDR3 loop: CASSIGGGYQETQYF. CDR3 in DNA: TGTGCCAGTAGTATAGGTGGCGGGTACCAAGAGACCCAGTACTTC.

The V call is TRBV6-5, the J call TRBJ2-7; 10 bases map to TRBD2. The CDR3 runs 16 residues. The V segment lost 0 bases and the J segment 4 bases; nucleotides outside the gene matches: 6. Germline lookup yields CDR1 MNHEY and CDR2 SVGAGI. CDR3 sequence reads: CASSYSGLAGEYEQYF. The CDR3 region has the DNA TGTGCCAGCAGTTACTCTGGGCTAGCGGGAGAGTACGAGCAGTACTTC.

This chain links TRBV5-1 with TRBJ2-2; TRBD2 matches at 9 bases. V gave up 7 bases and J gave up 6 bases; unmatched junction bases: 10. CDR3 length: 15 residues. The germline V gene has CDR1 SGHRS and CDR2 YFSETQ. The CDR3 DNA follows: TGCGCCAGCGCAATAATAGCGGGAGCGTCCGGGGAGCTGTTTTTT. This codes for CASAIIAGASGELFF.

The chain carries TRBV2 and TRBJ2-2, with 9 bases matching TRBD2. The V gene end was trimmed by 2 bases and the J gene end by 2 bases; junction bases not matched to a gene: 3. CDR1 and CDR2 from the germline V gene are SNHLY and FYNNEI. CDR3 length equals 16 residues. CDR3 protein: CASSERLAVNTGELFF. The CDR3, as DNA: TGTGCCAGCAGTGAAAGACTAGCGGTTAACACCGGGGAGCTGTTTTTT. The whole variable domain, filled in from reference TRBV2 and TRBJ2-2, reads EPEVTQTPSHQVTQMGQEVILRCVPISNHLYFYWYRQILGQKVEFLVSFYNNEISEKSEIFDDQFSVERPDGSNFTLKIRSTKLEDSAMYFCASSERLAVNTGELFFGEGSRLTVL.

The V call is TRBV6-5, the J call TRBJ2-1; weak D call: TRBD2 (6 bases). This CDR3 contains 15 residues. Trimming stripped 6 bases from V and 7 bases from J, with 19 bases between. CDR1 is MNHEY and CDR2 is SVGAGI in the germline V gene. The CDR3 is CASSPVSGLQNEQFF. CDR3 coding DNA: TGTGCCAGCAGCCCGGTTTCGGGACTCCAGAATGAGCAGTTCTTC.

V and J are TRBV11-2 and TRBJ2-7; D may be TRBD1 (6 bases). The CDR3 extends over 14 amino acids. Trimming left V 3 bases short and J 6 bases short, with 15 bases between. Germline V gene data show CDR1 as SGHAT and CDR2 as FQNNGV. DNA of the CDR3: TGTGCCAGCAGCTTGGTAACAGGGCCCGGCGAGCAGTACTTC. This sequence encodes CASSLVTGPGEQYF.